These 25 T cell receptor beta chains were sequenced from one sample in a study of blood T cell repertoires in COVID-19. Here immunoSEQ multiplex PCR was the method, and the copy in TCRdb shows in-frame clones only, minus some. The sample has a few hundred thousand clones, about 86% seen once. The sequenced material came from peripheral blood. These TCRs come from a man in his 60s who had recovered from COVID-19.

The chain recombines TRBV6-5 with TRBJ2-7; D is perhaps TRBD1 (5 bases). The CDR3 consists of 14 residues. V shed 0 bases and J shed 5 bases, with 11 bases lying between them. CDR1 and CDR2 (germline): MNHEY, SVGAGI. The CDR3 protein is CASSYSGARNEQYF. As DNA, the CDR3 is TGTGCCAGCAGTTACTCAGGGGCTAGAAACGAGCAGTACTTC.

This rearrangement joins TRBV27 to TRBJ2-7; a weak D match, TRBD2 (6 bases). The CDR3 extends over 15 amino acids. CDR1 MNHEY and CDR2 SMNVEV come from the germline V gene (reference sequence). Trimming pared 5 bases from V and 3 bases from J, leaving 17 bases between. CDR3 coding DNA: TGTGCCAGCAGTCCCCCCCCCGGACTAATCTACGAGCAGTACTTC. Translation: CASSPPPGLIYEQYF.

The chain uses TRBV14 and TRBJ2-3; tentatively, D is TRBD2 (5 bases). Germline CDR1 SGHDN, CDR2 FVKESK. The ends were cut back, 2 bases at V and 3 bases at J, with 15 bases in the middle. This CDR3 region has 16 residues. The chain's CDR3 is CASSQHQAVKTDTQYF. CDR3 in DNA: TGTGCCAGCAGCCAACACCAAGCGGTGAAGACAGATACGCAGTATTTT.

The gene calls are TRBV5-1 and TRBJ2-2; TRBD2 matches at 7 bases. J was trimmed by 7 bases and V by 7 bases; bases with no gene match: 7. The CDR3 is made up of 13 amino acids. Germline CDR1 is SGHRS and CDR2 is YFSETQ. The CDR3 protein is CASFGGRNGELFF. CDR3 nucleotides: TGCGCCAGCTTCGGGGGGAGGAACGGGGAGCTGTTTTTT.

The rearrangement joins TRBV9 to TRBJ2-1; TRBD2 agrees at 14 bases. Germline V gene sequence: CDR1 SGDLS, CDR2 YYNGEE. V was pared by 2 bases and J by 8 bases, with 3 bases of the junction left unmatched. The CDR3 spans 15 residues. In DNA form, the CDR3 reads TGTGCCAGCAGCGTTGGGACTAGCGGGAGTCATGAGCAGTTCTTC. This encodes CASSVGTSGSHEQFF. The full variable domain, in which reference TRBV9 and TRBJ2-1 provide the parts outside the CDR3, is DSGVTQTPKHLITATGQRVTLRCSPRSGDLSVYWYQQSLDQGLQFLIQYYNGEERAKGNILERFSAQQFPDLHSELNLSSLELGDSALYFCASSVGTSGSHEQFFGPGTRLTVL.

The chain links TRBV5-5 to TRBJ2-1; TRBD2 matches 7 bases. The V segment lost 0 bases and the J segment 12 bases; nucleotides outside the gene matches: 9. Germline values: CDR1 SGHKS, CDR2 YYEKEE (reference sequence). This CDR3 has 14 residues. CDR3 nucleotide sequence: TGTGCCAGCAGCTTGGCCCCCGGGAGGTTAACGCAGTTCTTC. The encoded protein is CASSLAPGRLTQFF.

This clone was recorded a few times. The chain carries TRBV15 and TRBJ1-5; possibly TRBD1 for D (5 bases). Trimming pared 5 bases from V and 7 bases from J, leaving 9 bases between. Germline V gene lookup returns CDR1 LNHNV and CDR2 YYDKDF (reference sequence). CDR3 length: 12 residues. This CDR3 reads CATSQGEQPQHF. The CDR3 coding sequence is TGTGCCACCAGCCAGGGCGAACAGCCCCAGCATTTT. Supplemented by reference TRBV15 and TRBJ1-5, the full variable domain reads DAMVIQNPRYQVTQFGKPVTLSCSQTLNHNVMYWYQQKSSQAPKLLFHYYDKDFNNEADTPDNFQSRRPNTSFCFLDIRSPGLGDTAMYLCATSQGEQPQHFGDGTRLSIL.

The chain couples TRBV11-2 to TRBJ1-6; maybe TRBD1 (6 bases). V was pared by 5 bases and J by 9 bases, with 11 bases between. CDR3 length equals 13 residues. Germline CDR1 is SGHAT and CDR2 is FQNNGV. CDR3 bases: TGTGCCAGCAGCACTCGGACAGTTTCACCCCTCCACTTT. This codes for CASSTRTVSPLHF. The full variable domain, rest sourced from reference TRBV11-2 and TRBJ1-6, is EAGVAQSPRYKIIEKRQSVAFWCNPISGHATLYWYQQILGQGPKLLIQFQNNGVVDDSQLPKDRFSAERLKGVDSTLKIQPAKLEDSAVYLCASSTRTVSPLHFGNGTRLTVT.

The chain combines TRBV6-1 with TRBJ1-3, with D perhaps matching TRBD1 (6 bases). Germline lookup yields CDR1 MNHNS and CDR2 SASEGT. The V gene lost 4 bases and the J gene lost 1 base, with 17 bases spanning the gap. This CDR3 contains 17 residues. CDR3 residues: CASSGAPTGLSGNTIYF. The DNA for the CDR3 is TGTGCCAGCAGTGGGGCACCGACAGGCCTGTCTGGAAACACCATATATTTT.

The V and J genes are TRBV10-3 and TRBJ2-5; D perhaps matches TRBD1 (6 bases). Looked up from germline, CDR1 is ENHRY and CDR2 is SYGVKD. V was trimmed by 1 base and J by 2 bases, leaving 11 bases between them. The CDR3 length is 15 residues. DNA for the CDR3: TGTGCCATCAGTGAGTTATCGAGGGGGCAAGAGACCCAGTACTTC. Translating gives CAISELSRGQETQYF.

The chain combines TRBV27 with TRBJ1-5; D perhaps matches TRBD1 (5 bases). Trimming removed 8 bases at V and 0 bases at J, with 14 bases between. CDR3 size: 15 residues. Germline assignment: CDR1 MNHEY and CDR2 SMNVEV (reference sequence). The CDR3 DNA reads as TGTGCCAGCCGTCCCGGGGGATATAGCAATCAGCCCCAGCATTTT. This codes for CASRPGGYSNQPQHF.

This rearrangement joins TRBV27 to TRBJ2-3, with 12 nucleotides matching TRBD2. Germline V gives CDR1 MNHEY, CDR2 SMNVEV (reference sequence). The CDR3 is 16 residues long. Trimming removed 5 bases from V and 2 bases from J; junction bases left unmatched: 5. Written as DNA, the CDR3 is TGTGCCAGCAGTCGCGGACTAGCGGGGTACACAGATACGCAGTATTTT. It encodes CASSRGLAGYTDTQYF.

This rearrangement joins TRBV24-1 to TRBJ2-7; D unclear. The germline CDR1 and CDR2 sequences are KGHDR and SFDVKD. Trimming pared 1 base from V and 6 bases from J, leaving 3 bases between. This CDR3 has 11 residues. As DNA, the CDR3 is TGTGCCACCAGTGATTTCTCCGAGCAGTACTTC. Translated, it gives CATSDFSEQYF.

This rearrangement joins TRBV10-3 to TRBJ1-1; TRBD1 might be the D (6 bases). The CDR3 extends over 13 amino acids. The germline CDR1 and CDR2 sequences are ENHRY and SYGVKD. V was cut by 6 bases and J by 1 base, with 9 bases left in between. The DNA for the CDR3 is TGTGCCATCAGACAACAGGGGAACACTGAAGCTTTCTTT. This gives the protein CAIRQQGNTEAFF.

The chain is built from TRBV5-5 and TRBJ1-2; tentative D call: TRBD1 (6 bases). The CDR3 has 14 residues. From germline, CDR1 is SGHKS and CDR2 YYEKEE (reference sequence). V lost 0 bases and J 3 bases, leaving 9 bases between the germline ends. Here the CDR3 reads CASSLEQGHYGYTF. The CDR3 region has the DNA TGTGCCAGCAGCTTGGAACAGGGACACTATGGCTACACCTTC.

The chain combines TRBV6-6 with TRBJ2-3, with TRBD1 matching 8 bases. This CDR3 has 12 residues. The germline CDR1 and CDR2 sequences are MNHNY and SVGAGI (reference sequence). V lost 5 bases to trimming and J lost 10 bases; unmatched junction nucleotides: 5. CDR3 bases: TGTGCCAGCAGTCCCGGACAGGGTGCGCAGTATTTT. As protein: CASSPGQGAQYF.

The V call is TRBV6-6, the J call TRBJ1-5, with D uncertain. The CDR3 has 15 amino acids. The V gene's germline CDR1 is MNHNY and CDR2 SVGAGI (reference sequence). Trimming removed 0 bases at V and 9 bases at J, with 15 bases between. The CDR3 DNA is TGTGCCAGCAGTTACTCGGACTTCACTACCCCGCCCCAGCATTTT. Translated, it gives CASSYSDFTTPPQHF.

The gene calls are TRBV5-4 and TRBJ2-7, with 9 positions matching TRBD1. Trimming at V came to 5 bases and at J to 3 bases, leaving 6 bases not matched to a gene. The CDR3 sequence is 14 residues long. The germline gives CDR1 SGHNT, CDR2 YYREEE (reference sequence). CDR3 sequence (DNA): TGTGCCAGCAGTACGGGACAGGGCCGCTACGAGCAGTACTTC. Amino acid sequence: CASSTGQGRYEQYF.

The V gene is TRBV5-6, the J gene TRBJ2-2, with a possible D match to TRBD2 (6 bases). The CDR3 extends over 16 amino acids. Germline CDR1 is SGHDT and CDR2 is YYEEEE. V was clipped by 2 bases and J by 6 bases, with 17 bases between them. CDR3 sequence reads: CASSFILAPIAGELFF. CDR3 nucleotide sequence: TGTGCCAGCAGCTTTATACTAGCCCCCATTGCCGGGGAGCTGTTTTTT.

The chain couples TRBV5-1 to TRBJ2-3; 7 bases line up with TRBD1. J lost 2 bases, V lost 1 base, and 4 bases had no gene match. This CDR3 has 15 residues. Per germline, CDR1 SGHRS and CDR2 YFSETQ. The CDR3 nucleotides read TGCGCCAGCAGCTTGTCGGGACAGCCCACAGATACGCAGTATTTT. It is translated as CASSLSGQPTDTQYF.

This chain connects TRBV11-2 to TRBJ2-5; 7 bases fit TRBD1. Germline values: CDR1 SGHAT, CDR2 FQNNGV. The CDR3 is made up of 16 amino acids. J gave up 3 bases and V 5 bases, and 12 bases lay outside the gene matches. The CDR3 DNA sequence: TGTGCCAGCAGCCTACTAAATCGACAGGGTAAAGAGACCCAGTACTTC. The encoded protein is CASSLLNRQGKETQYF. The variable domain in full, completed from reference TRBV11-2 and TRBJ2-5, reads EAGVAQSPRYKIIEKRQSVAFWCNPISGHATLYWYQQILGQGPKLLIQFQNNGVVDDSQLPKDRFSAERLKGVDSTLKIQPAKLEDSAVYLCASSLLNRQGKETQYFGPGTRLLVL.

DNA for the CDR3: TGCGCCAGCAGCTTGGCGACAGGGAGCAACTATGGCTACACCTTC. The encoded protein is CASSLATGSNYGYTF. The chain recombines TRBV5-1 with TRBJ1-2, with TRBD1 matching over 7 bases. The germline gives CDR1 SGHRS, CDR2 YFSETQ. CDR3 length: 15 residues. Unmatched junction bases numbered 4, after V lost 0 bases and J lost 2 bases.

In this sample, this clone turned up once. The chain joins TRBV5-1 to TRBJ2-7; tentatively, D is TRBD2 (6 bases). The CDR3 contains 16 residues. V shed 5 bases and J shed 3 bases, with 21 bases lying between them. Germline-derived CDR1 and CDR2 are SGHRS and YFSETQ. CDR3 sequence (DNA): TGCGCCAGCAGAGCCGCTGGGGGGATGTCCGACTACGAGCAGTACTTC. Translation: CASRAAGGMSDYEQYF.

V and J are TRBV30 and TRBJ2-7; D is perhaps TRBD2 (6 bases). This CDR3 has 15 amino acids. Germline-derived CDR1 and CDR2 are GTSNPN and SVGIG (reference sequence). The V and J ends lost 5 bases and 0 bases respectively, with 17 bases between them. CDR3: CAWDPGTFSSYEQYF. The CDR3 DNA reads TGTGCCTGGGACCCCGGGACTTTTAGCTCCTACGAGCAGTACTTC.

The rearrangement joins TRBV6-4 to TRBJ2-6; 7 nucleotides align to TRBD1. There are 17 residues in the CDR3. Germline CDR1 is MRHNA and CDR2 is SNTAGT. The V segment lost 5 bases and the J segment 3 bases; nucleotides outside the gene matches: 10. The CDR3 spells CASSNETGLYGANVLTF. The CDR3 nucleotides read TGTGCCAGCAGTAACGAGACAGGGCTCTATGGGGCCAACGTCCTGACTTTC.